This is a list of T cell receptor beta chains from one sample in a study of cytomegalovirus exposure and HLA in healthy donors. Assay: immunoSEQ multiplex PCR; the TCRdb copy retains only in-frame clones and omits some. This sample has approximately 150,000 clones, with about 79% found just once. Sequences were obtained from PBMCs. These receptors were collected from a woman aged 25-40 years in good health and CMV-seronegative. Both conserved end residues are part of each CDR3. A D gene is named only where the DNA matches it firmly. Clone size, where shown, is once, few, many, or a class for clones that have expanded.

CDR3 DNA: TGTGCCTGGAAGGTTTGGCGGACAGGACATCAGCCCCAGCATTTT
CDR3 protein: CAWKVWRTGHQPQHF
clone size: -
D gene: TRBD1
CDR3 length: 15
V gene: TRBV30
J gene: TRBJ1-5

CDR3 DNA: TGTGCCAGCAGTGAGGGAGGCAGGGAGACCCAGTACTTC
CDR3 protein: CASSEGGRETQYF
clone size: -
D gene: -
CDR3 length: 13
V gene: TRBV2
J gene: TRBJ2-5

CDR3 DNA: TGTGCCAGCAGTTCCCCTCGACAGGGAGGCACTGAAGCTTTCTTT
CDR3 protein: CASSSPRQGGTEAFF
clone size: -
D gene: TRBD1
CDR3 length: 15
V gene: TRBV6-5
J gene: TRBJ1-1

CDR3 DNA: TGTGCCAGCAGCTTCGAGGGAAACTATGGCTACACCTTC
CDR3 protein: CASSFEGNYGYTF
clone size: -
D gene: -
CDR3 length: 13
V gene: TRBV7-9
J gene: TRBJ1-2

CDR3 DNA: TGTGCCAGCAGCTTGGAACGGACAGACACAGATACGCAGTATTTT
CDR3 protein: CASSLERTDTDTQYF
clone size: once
D gene: -
CDR3 length: 15
V gene: TRBV7-6
J gene: TRBJ2-3

CDR3 DNA: TGTGCCATCAGTGGGGGGACAGGGCACTATGGCTACACCTTC
CDR3 protein: CAISGGTGHYGYTF
clone size: few
D gene: TRBD1
CDR3 length: 14
V gene: TRBV10-3
J gene: TRBJ1-2

CDR3 DNA: TGTGCCACCAGCAACTCTATCGGGGAGCTGTTTTTT
CDR3 protein: CATSNSIGELFF
clone size: -
D gene: -
CDR3 length: 12
V gene: TRBV15
J gene: TRBJ2-2

CDR3 DNA: TGCGCCAGCAGAATTTTGAACGGGGGGGCGGGCTTGGAGACCCAGTACTTC
CDR3 protein: CASRILNGGAGLETQYF
clone size: -
D gene: TRBD2
CDR3 length: 17
V gene: TRBV5-1
J gene: TRBJ2-5

CDR3 DNA: TGTGCCAGCAGCCCTAGGAGGGGGACAGTAAATAATTCACCCCTCCACTTT
CDR3 protein: CASSPRRGTVNNSPLHF
clone size: -
D gene: TRBD1
CDR3 length: 17
V gene: TRBV7-2
J gene: TRBJ1-6

CDR3 DNA: TGTGCCATCAGTCCGGGACAGCTCTACGAGCAGTACTTC
CDR3 protein: CAISPGQLYEQYF
clone size: -
D gene: TRBD1
CDR3 length: 13
V gene: TRBV10-3
J gene: TRBJ2-7